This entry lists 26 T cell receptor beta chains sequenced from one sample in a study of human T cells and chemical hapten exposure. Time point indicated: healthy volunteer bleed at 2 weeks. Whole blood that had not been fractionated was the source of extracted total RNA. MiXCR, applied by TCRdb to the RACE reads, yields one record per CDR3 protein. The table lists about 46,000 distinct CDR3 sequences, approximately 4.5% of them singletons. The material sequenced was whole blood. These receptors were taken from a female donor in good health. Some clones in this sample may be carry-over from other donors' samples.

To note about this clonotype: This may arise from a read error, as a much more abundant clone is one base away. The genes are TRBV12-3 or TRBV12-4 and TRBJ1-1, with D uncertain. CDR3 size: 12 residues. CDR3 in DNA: TGTGCCAGCAACTGGGGTTTGGGTGAAGATTTCTTT. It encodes CASNWGLGEDFF.

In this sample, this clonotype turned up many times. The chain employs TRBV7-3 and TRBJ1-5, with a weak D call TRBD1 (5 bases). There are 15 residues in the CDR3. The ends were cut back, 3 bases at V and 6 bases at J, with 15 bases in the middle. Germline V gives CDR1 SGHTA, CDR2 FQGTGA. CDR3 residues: CASSFRGEGVQPQHF. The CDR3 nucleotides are TGTGCCAGCAGCTTCAGAGGGGAAGGGGTTCAGCCCCAGCATTTT.

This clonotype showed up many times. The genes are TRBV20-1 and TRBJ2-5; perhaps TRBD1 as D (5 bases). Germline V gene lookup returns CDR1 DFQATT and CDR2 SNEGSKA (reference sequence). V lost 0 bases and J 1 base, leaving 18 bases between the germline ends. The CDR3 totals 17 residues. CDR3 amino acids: CSARDLGFGRAQETQYF. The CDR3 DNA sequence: TGCAGTGCTAGAGATTTGGGATTCGGCAGGGCCCAAGAGACCCAGTACTTC.

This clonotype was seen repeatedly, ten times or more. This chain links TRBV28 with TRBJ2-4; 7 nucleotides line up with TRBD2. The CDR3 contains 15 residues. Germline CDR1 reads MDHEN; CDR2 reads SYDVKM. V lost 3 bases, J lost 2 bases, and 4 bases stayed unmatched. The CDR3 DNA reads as TGTGCCAGCAGTTTCGGGAGGTCGACCAAAAACATTCAGTACTTC. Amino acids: CASSFGRSTKNIQYF. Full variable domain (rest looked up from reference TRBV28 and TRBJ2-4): DVKVTQSSRYLVKRTGEKVFLECVQDMDHENMFWYRQDPGLGLRLIYFSYDVKMKEKGDIPEGYSVSREKKERFSLILESASTNQTSMYLCASSFGRSTKNIQYFGAGTRLSVL.

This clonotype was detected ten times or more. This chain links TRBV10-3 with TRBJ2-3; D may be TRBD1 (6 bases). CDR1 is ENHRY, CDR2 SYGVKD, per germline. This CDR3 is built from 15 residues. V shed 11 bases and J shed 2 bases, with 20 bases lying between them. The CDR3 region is CASIDRSPFTDTQYF. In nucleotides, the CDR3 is TGTGCCTCGATAGACAGGAGCCCTTTCACAGATACGCAGTATTTT.

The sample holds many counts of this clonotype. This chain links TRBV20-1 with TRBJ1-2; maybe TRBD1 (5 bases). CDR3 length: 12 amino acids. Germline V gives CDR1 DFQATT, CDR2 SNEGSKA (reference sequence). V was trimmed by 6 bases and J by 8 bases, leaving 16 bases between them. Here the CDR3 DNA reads TGCAGTGCCGGACCAGGGAATGAGGGCTACACCTTC. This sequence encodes CSAGPGNEGYTF.

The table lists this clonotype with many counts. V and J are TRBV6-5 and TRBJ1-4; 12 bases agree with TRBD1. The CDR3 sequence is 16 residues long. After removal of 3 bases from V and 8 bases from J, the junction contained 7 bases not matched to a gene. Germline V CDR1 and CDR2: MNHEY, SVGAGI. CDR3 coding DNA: TGTGCCAGCAGTTATTCCCCCGGGACAGGGGGCGAAAAACTGTTTTTT. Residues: CASSYSPGTGGEKLFF.

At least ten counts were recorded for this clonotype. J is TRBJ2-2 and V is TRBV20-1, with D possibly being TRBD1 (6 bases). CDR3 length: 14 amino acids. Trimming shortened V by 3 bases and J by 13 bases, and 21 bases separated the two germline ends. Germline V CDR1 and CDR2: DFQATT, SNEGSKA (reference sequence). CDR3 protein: CSARISRGAVGLFF. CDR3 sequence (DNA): TGCAGTGCTAGGATCTCCAGGGGTGCTGTCGGGCTGTTTTTT.

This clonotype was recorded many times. CDR3 loop: CASRRSENTEAFF. DNA of the CDR3: TGTGCCAGTCGACGGAGCGAGAACACTGAAGCTTTCTTT. The J gene is TRBJ1-1, the V gene TRBV7-8, with D unresolved. This CDR3 region has 13 residues. Per the germline V gene, CDR1 is SGHVS and CDR2 is FQNEAQ. The V and J ends lost 9 bases and 1 base respectively, with 12 bases between them.

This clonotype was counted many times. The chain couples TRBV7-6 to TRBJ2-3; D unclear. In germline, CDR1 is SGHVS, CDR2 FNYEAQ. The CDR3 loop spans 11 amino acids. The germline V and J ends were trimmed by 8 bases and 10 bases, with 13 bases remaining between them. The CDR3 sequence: CASAKAGSQYF. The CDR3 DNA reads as TGTGCCAGCGCGAAGGCCGGGTCGCAGTATTTT.

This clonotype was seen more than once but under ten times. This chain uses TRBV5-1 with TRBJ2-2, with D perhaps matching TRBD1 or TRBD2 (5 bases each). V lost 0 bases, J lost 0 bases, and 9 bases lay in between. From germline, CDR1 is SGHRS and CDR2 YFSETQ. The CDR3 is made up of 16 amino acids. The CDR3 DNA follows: TGCGCCAGCAGCTTGGCTAGCAGGGCGAACACCGGGGAGCTGTTTTTT. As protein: CASSLASRANTGELFF.

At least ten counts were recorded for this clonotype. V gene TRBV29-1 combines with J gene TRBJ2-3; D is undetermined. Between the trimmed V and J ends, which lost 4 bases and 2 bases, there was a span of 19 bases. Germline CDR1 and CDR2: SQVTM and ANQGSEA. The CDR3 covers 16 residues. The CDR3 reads CSVGIRAEPVTDTQYF. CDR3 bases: TGCAGCGTTGGGATCCGGGCCGAACCCGTCACAGATACGCAGTATTTT.

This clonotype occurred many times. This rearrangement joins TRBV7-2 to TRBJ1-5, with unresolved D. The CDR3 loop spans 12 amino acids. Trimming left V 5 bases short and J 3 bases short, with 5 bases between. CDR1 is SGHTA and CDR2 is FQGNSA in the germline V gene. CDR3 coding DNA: TGTGCCAGCAGCCGCTACAATCAGCCCCAGCATTTT. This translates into CASSRYNQPQHF.

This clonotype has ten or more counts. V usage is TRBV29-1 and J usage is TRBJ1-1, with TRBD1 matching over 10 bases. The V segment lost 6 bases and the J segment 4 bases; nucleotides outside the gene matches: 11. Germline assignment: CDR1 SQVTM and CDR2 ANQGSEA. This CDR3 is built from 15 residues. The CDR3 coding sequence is TGCAGCGTCGACAGGGGGCCGGGGGTGGGCACTGAAGCTTTCTTT. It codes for CSVDRGPGVGTEAFF.

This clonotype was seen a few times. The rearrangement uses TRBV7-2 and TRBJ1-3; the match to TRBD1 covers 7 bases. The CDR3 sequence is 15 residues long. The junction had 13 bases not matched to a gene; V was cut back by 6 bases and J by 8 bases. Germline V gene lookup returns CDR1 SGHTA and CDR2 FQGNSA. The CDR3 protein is CASRLQGTPWDTIYF. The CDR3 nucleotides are TGTGCCAGCAGGTTACAGGGGACCCCATGGGACACCATATATTTT.

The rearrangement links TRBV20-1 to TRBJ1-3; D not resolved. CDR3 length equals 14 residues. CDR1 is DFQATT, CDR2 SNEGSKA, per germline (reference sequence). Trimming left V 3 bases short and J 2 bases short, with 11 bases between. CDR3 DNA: TGCAGTGCTAGTCCCAACGGACCTGGAAACACCATATATTTT. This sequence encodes CSASPNGPGNTIYF.

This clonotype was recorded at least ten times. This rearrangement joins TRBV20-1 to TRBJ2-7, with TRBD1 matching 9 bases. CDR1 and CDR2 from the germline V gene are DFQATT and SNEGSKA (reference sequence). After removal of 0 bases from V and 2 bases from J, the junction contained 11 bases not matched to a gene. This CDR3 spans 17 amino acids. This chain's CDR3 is CSARDPAGQGLTYEQYF. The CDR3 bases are TGCAGTGCTAGAGACCCGGCGGGACAGGGCCTGACCTACGAGCAGTACTTC.

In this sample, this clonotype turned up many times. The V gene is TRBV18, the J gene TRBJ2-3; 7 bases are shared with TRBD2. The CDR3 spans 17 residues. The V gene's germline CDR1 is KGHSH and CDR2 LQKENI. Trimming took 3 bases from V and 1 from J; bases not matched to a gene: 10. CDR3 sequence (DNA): TGTGCCAGCTCACCTGGGGCGGGAGACCGCCGCACAGATACGCAGTATTTT. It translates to CASSPGAGDRRTDTQYF. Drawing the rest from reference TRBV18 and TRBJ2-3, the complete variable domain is NAGVMQNPRHLVRRRGQEARLRCSPMKGHSHVYWYRQLPEEGLKFMVYLQKENIIDESGMPKERFSAEFPKEGPSILRIQQVVRGDSAAYFCASSPGAGDRRTDTQYFGPGTRLTVL.

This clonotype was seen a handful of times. The CDR3 sequence: CASSLYGRGYNEQFF. DNA for the CDR3: TGCGCCAGCAGCTTGTATGGTAGGGGTTACAATGAGCAGTTCTTC. This rearrangement joins TRBV5-1 to TRBJ2-1; TRBD1 might be the D (5 bases). This CDR3 contains 15 residues. CDR1 is SGHRS, CDR2 YFSETQ, per germline. Trimming took off 1 base at V and 4 bases at J, with 12 bases between the two ends.

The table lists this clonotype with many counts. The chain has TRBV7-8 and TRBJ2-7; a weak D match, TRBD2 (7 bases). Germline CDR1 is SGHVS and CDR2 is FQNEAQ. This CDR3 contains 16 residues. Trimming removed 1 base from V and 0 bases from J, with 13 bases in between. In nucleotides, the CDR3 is TGTGCCAGCAGCTTAGGGGGAGGGGGTGCCTCCTACGAGCAGTACTTC. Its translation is CASSLGGGGASYEQYF. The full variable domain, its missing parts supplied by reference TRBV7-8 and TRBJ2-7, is GAGVSQSPRYKVAKRGQDVALRCDPISGHVSLFWYQQALGQGPEFLTYFQNEAQLDKSGLPSDRFFAERPEGSVSTLKIQRTQQEDSAVYLCASSLGGGGASYEQYFGPGTRLTVT.

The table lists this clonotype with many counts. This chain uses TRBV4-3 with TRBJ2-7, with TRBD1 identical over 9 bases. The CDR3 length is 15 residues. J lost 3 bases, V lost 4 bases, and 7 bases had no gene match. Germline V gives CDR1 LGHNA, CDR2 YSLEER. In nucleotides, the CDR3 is TGCGCCAGCAGCCGGGAGGGACAGGGAAGCTACGAGCAGTACTTC. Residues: CASSREGQGSYEQYF.

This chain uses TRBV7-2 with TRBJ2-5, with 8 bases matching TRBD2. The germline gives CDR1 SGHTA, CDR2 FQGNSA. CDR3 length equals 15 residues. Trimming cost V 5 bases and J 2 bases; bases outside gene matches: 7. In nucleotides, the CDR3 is TGTGCCAGCAGCCCTTCCGGGACTAGGCAAGAGACCCAGTACTTC. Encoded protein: CASSPSGTRQETQYF.

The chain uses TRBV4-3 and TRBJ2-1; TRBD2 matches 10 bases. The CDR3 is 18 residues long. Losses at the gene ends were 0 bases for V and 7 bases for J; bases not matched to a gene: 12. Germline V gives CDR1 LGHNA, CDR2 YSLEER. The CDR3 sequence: CASSQDPHLAGASNEQFF. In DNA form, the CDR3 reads TGCGCCAGCAGCCAAGATCCCCACCTAGCGGGGGCCTCGAATGAGCAGTTCTTC.

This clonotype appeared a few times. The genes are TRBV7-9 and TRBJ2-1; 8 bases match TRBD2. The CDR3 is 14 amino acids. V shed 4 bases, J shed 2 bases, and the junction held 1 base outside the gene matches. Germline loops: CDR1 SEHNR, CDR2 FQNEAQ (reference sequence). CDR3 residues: CASSSGGAYNEQFF. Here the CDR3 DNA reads TGTGCCAGCAGCTCCGGGGGGGCCTACAATGAGCAGTTCTTC.

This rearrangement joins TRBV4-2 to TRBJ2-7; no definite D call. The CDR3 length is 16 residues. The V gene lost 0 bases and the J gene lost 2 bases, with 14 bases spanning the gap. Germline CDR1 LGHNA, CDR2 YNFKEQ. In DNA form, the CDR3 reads TGTGCCAGCAGCCAAGATTATGGGGATAGGACCTACGAGCAGTACTTC. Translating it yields CASSQDYGDRTYEQYF.

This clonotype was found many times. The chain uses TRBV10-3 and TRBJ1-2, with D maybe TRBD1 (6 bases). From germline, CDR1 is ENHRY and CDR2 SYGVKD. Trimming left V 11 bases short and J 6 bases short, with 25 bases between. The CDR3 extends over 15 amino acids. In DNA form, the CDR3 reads TGTGCCTCCTCGAGGGCAGAACAGGGCTCCGATGGCTACACCTTC. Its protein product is CASSRAEQGSDGYTF.